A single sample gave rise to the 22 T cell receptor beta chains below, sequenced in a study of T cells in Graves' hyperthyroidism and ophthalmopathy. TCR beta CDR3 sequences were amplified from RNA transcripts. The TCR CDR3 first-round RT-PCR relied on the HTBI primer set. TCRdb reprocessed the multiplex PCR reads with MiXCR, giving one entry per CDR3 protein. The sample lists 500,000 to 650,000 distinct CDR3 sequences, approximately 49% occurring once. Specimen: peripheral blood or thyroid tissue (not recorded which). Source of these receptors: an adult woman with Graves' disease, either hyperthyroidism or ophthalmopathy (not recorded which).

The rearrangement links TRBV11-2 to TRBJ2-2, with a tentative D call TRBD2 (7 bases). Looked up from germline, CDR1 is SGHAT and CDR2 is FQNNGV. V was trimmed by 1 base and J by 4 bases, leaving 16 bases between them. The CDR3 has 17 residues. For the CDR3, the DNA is TGTGCCAGCAGCTTAGTGTCTCTAGCGGACAGCACCGGGGAGCTGTTTTTT. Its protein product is CASSLVSLADSTGELFF.

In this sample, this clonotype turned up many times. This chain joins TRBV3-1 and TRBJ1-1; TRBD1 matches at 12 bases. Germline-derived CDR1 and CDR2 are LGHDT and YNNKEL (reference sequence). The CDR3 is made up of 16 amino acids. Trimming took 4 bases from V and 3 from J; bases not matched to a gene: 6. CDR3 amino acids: CASSPRDRGRDTEAFF. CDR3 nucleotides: TGTGCCAGCAGCCCGCGGGACAGGGGGCGTGACACTGAAGCTTTCTTT.

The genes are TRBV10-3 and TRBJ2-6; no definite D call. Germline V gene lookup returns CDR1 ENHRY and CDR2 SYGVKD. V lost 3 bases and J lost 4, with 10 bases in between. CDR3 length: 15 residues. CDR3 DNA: TGTGCCATCAGTGACAGGTGGACGGGGGCCAACGTCCTGACTTTC. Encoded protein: CAISDRWTGANVLTF.

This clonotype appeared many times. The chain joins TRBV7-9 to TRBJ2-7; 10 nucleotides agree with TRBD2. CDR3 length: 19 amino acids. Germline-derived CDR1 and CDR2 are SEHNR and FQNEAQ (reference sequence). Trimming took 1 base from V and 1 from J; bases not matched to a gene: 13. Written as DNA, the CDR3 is TGTGCCAGCAGCTTAGGAGTGTCTAGCGGGAGTTCCCAGTCCTACGAGCAGTACTTC. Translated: CASSLGVSSGSSQSYEQYF.

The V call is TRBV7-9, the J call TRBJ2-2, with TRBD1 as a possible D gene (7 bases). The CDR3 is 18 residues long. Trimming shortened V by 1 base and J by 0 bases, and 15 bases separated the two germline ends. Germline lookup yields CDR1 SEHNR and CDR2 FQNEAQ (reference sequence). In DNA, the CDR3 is TGTGCCAGCAGCTTAGTAGGGGGGACAGTCGCGAACACCGGGGAGCTGTTTTTT. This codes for CASSLVGGTVANTGELFF.

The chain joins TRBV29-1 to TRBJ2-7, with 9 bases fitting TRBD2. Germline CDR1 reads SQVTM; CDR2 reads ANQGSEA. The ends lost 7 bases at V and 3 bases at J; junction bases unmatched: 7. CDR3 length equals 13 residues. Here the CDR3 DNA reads TGCAGCGATATAGCGGGAGACCACTACGAGCAGTACTTC. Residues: CSDIAGDHYEQYF.

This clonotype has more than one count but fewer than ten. Here the CDR3 DNA reads TGTGCCACCAGCAGAGGACAGGGACGTTCGGGCTACACCTTC. Encoded protein: CATSRGQGRSGYTF. The rearrangement joins TRBV15 to TRBJ1-2; 7 bases agree with TRBD1. CDR3 size: 14 residues. Trimming at V came to 1 base and at J to 8 bases, leaving 7 bases not matched to a gene. CDR1 is LNHNV, CDR2 YYDKDF, per germline (reference sequence).

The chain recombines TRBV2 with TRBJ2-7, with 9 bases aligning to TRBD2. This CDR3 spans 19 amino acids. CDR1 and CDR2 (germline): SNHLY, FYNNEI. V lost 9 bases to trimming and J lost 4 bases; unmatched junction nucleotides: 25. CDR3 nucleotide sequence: TGTGCCAGTAGTACCCCCGGGACAAAAGCGGGAGGCAACCTTTACGAGCAGTACTTC. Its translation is CASSTPGTKAGGNLYEQYF.

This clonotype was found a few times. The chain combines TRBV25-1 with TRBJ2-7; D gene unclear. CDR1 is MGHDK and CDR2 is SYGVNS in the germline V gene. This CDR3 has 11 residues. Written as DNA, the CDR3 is TGTGCTACGCTGAGTGTGGGGGAGCAGTACTTC. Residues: CATLSVGEQYF.

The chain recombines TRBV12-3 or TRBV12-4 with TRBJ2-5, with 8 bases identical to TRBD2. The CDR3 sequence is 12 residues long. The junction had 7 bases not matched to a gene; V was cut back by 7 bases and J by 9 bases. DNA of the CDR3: TGTGCCAGCAACGAGCGGGGGCAGCCCCAGTACTTC. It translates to CASNERGQPQYF.

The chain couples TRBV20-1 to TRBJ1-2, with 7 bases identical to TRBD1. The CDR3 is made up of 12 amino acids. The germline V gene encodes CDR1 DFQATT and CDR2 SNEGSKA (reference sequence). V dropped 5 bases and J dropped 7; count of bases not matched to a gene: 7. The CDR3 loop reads CSAGLDRAGYTF. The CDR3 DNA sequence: TGCAGTGCTGGGCTCGACAGGGCTGGCTACACCTTC.

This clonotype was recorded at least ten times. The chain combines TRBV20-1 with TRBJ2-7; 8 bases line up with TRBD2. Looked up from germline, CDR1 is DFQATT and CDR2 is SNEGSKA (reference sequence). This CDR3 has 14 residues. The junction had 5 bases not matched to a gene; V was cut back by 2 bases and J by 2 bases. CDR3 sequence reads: CSARLAGNTYEQYF. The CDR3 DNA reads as TGCAGTGCTAGACTAGCGGGTAATACCTACGAGCAGTACTTC.

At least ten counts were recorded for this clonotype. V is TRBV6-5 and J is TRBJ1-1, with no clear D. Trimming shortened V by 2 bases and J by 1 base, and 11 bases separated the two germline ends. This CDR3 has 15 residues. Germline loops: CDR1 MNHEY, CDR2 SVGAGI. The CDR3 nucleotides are TGTGCCAGCAGTTACGGGCGCGTCCCGAACACTGAAGCTTTCTTT. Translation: CASSYGRVPNTEAFF.

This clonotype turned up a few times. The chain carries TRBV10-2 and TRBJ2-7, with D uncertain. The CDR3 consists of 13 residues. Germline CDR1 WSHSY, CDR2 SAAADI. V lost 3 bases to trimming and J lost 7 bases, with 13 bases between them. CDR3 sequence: CASSESRLGEQYF. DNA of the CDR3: TGCGCCAGCAGTGAATCCAGGCTAGGGGAGCAGTACTTC.

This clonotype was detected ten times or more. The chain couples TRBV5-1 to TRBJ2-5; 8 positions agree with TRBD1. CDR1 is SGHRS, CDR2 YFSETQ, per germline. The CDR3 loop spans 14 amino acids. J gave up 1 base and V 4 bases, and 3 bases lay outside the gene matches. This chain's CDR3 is CASSRTGIQETQYF. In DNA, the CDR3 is TGCGCCAGCAGCCGGACAGGGATCCAAGAGACCCAGTACTTC.

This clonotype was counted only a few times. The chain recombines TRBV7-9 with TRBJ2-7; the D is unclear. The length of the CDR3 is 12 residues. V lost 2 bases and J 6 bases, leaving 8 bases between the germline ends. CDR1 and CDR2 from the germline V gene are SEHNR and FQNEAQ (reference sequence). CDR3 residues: CASSLHPVEQYF. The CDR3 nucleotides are TGTGCCAGCAGCTTACATCCTGTCGAGCAGTACTTC.

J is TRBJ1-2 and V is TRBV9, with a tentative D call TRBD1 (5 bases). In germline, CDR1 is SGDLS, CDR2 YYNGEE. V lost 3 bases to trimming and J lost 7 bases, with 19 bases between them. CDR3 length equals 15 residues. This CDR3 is CASSAPGLDFRGYTF. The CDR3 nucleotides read TGTGCCAGCAGCGCGCCGGGACTTGATTTCCGTGGCTACACCTTC.

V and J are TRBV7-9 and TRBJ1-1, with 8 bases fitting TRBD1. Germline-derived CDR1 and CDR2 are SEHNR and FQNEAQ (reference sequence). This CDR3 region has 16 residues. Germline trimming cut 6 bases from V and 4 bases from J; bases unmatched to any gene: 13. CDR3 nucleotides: TGTGCCAGCAGTTCCCCCGGGACAGGCCTTCGCACTGAAGCTTTCTTT. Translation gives CASSSPGTGLRTEAFF.

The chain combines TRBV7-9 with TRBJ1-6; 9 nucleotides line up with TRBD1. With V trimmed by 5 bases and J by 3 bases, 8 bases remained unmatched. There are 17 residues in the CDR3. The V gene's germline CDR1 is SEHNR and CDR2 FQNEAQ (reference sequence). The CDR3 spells CASSTQGTGLYNSPLHF. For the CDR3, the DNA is TGTGCCAGCAGCACACAAGGGACAGGGCTCTATAATTCACCCCTCCACTTT.

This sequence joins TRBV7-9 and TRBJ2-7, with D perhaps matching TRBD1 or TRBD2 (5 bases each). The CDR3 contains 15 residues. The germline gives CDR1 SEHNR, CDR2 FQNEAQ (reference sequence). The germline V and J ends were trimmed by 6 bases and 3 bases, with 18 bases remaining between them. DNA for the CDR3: TGTGCCAGCAGTGCCCCGGAGACGGGGCTCTACGAGCAGTACTTC. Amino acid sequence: CASSAPETGLYEQYF.

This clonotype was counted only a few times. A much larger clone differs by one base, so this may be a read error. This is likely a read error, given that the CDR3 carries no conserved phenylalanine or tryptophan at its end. CDR3 bases: TGTGCCAGTAGTATCGAGGGGGCCGCCTATTCTGAAGCTTTCTCT. Residues: CASSIEGAAYSEAFS. V and J are TRBV19 and TRBJ1-1, with 7 bases matching TRBD1. Germline V gives CDR1 LNHDA, CDR2 SQIVND (reference sequence). The ends lost 3 bases at V and 6 bases at J; junction bases unmatched: 10. CDR3 length: 15 residues.

For the CDR3, the DNA is TGTGCCACCTCTGGTGGGGGAGGGACCTATGGCTACACCTTC. Translation: CATSGGGGTYGYTF. The gene calls are TRBV6-6 and TRBJ1-2, with D possibly matching TRBD1 (5 bases). Trimming took off 10 bases at V and 4 bases at J, with 19 bases between the two ends. Germline values: CDR1 MNHNY, CDR2 SVGAGI (reference sequence). The CDR3 totals 14 residues.